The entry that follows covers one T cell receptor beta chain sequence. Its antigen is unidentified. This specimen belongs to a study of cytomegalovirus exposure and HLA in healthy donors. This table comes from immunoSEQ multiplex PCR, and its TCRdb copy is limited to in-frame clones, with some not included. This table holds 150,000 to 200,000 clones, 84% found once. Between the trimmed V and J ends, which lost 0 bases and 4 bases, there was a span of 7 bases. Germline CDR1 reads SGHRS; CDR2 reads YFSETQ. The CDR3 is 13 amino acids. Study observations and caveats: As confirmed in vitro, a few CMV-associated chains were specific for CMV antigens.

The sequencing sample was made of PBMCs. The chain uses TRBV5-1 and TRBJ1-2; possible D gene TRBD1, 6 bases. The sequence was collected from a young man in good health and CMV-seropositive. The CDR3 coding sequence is TGCGCCAGCAGCTTGGAGACAGGCTATGGCTACACCTTC. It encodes CASSLETGYGYTF.